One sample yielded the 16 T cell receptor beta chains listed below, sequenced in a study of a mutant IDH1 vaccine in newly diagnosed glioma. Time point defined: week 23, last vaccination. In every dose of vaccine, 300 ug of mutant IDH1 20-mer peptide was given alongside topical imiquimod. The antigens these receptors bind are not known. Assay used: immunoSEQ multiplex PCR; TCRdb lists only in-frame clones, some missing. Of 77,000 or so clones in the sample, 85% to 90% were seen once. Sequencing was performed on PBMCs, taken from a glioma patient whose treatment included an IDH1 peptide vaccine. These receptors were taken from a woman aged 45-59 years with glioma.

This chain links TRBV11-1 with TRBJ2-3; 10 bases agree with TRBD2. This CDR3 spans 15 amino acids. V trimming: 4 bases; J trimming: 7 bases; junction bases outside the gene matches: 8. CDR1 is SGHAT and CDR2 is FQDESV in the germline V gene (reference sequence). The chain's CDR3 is CASSSRLAGANTQYF. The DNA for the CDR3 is TGTGCCAGCAGCTCTCGGCTAGCGGGAGCAAATACGCAGTATTTT. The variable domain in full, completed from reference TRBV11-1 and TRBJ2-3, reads EAEVAQSPRYKITEKSQAVAFWCDPISGHATLYWYRQILGQGPELLVQFQDESVVDDSQLPKDRFSAERLKGVDSTLKIQPAELGDSAMYLCASSSRLAGANTQYFGPGTRLTVL.

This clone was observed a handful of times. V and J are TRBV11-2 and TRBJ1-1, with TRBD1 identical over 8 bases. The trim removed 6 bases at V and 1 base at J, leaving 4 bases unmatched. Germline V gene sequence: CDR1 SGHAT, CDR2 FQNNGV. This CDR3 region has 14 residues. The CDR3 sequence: CASRYTGGNTEAFF. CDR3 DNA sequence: TGTGCCAGCAGATACACAGGGGGGAACACTGAAGCTTTCTTT.

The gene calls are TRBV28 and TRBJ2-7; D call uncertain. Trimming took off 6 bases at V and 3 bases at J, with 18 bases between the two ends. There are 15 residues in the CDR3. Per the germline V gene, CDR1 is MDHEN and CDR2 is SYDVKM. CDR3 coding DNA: TGTGCCAGCAGGCAAACACGACGGCCCAACTACGAGCAGTACTTC. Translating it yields CASRQTRRPNYEQYF.

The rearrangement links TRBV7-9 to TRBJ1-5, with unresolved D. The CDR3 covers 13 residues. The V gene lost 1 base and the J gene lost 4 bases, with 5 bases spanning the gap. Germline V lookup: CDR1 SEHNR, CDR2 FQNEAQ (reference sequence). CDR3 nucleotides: TGTGCCAGCAGCTTAGGCGAGAATCAGCCCCAGCATTTT. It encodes CASSLGENQPQHF.

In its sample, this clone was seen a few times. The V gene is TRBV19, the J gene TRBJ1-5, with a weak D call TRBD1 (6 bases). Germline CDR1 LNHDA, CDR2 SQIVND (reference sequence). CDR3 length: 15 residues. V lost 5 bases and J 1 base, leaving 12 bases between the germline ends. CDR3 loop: CASSEGGGSNQPQHF. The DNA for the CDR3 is TGTGCCAGTAGTGAGGGGGGAGGAAGCAATCAGCCCCAGCATTTT.

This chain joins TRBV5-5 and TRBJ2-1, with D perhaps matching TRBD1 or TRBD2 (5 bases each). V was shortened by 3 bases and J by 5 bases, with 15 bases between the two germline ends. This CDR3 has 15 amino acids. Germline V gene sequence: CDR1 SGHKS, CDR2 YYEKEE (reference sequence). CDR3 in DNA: TGTGCCAGCAGCTCCGAGGGTAGGGGTCACAATGAGCAGTTCTTC. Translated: CASSSEGRGHNEQFF.

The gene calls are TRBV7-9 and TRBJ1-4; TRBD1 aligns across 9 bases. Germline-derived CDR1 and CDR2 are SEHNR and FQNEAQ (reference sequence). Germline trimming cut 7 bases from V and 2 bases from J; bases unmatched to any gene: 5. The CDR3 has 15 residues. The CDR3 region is CASIRDRATNEKLFF. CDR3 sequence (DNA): TGTGCCAGCATCCGGGACAGGGCGACTAATGAAAAACTGTTTTTT.

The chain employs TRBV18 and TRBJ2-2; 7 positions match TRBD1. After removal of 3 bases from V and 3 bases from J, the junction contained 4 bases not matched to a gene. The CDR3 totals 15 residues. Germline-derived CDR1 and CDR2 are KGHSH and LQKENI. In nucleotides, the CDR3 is TGTGCCAGCTCACCCAGGGGGAAGGACACCGGGGAGCTGTTTTTT. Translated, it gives CASSPRGKDTGELFF.

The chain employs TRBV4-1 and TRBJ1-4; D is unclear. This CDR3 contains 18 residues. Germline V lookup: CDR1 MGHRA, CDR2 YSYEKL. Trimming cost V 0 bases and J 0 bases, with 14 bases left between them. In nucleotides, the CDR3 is TGCGCCAGCAGCCAAGATCCTCGCTCTTCGGCAACTAATGAAAAACTGTTTTTT. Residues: CASSQDPRSSATNEKLFF.

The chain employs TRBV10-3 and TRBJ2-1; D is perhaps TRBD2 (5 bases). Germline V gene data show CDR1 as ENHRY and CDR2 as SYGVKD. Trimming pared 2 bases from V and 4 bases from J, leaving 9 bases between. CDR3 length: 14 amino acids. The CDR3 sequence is CAISERPGYNEQFF. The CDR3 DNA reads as TGTGCCATCAGTGAGCGGCCGGGGTACAATGAGCAGTTCTTC.

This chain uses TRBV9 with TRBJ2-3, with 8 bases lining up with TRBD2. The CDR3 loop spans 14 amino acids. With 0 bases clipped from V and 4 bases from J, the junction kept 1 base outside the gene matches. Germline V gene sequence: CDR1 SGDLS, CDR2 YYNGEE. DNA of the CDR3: TGTGCCAGCAGCGTAGAGACTAGCGCAGATACGCAGTATTTT. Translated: CASSVETSADTQYF.

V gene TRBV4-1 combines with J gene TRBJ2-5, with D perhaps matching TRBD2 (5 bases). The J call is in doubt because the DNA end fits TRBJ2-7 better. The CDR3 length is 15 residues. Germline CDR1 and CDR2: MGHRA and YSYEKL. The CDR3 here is CASSHGREVGYEQYF. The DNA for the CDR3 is TGCGCCAGCAGCCACGGCCGGGAAGTAGGCTACGAGCAGTACTTC.

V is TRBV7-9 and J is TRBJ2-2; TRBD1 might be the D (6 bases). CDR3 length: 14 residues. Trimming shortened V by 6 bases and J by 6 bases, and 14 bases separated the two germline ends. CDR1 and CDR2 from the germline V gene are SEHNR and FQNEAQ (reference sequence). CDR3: CASRWDTKPGELFF. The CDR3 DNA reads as TGTGCCAGCAGATGGGACACAAAACCCGGGGAGCTGTTTTTT. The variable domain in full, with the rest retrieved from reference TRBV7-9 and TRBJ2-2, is DTGVSQNPRHKITKRGQNVTFRCDPISEHNRLYWYRQTLGQGPEFLTYFQNEAQLEKSRLLSDRFSAERPKGSFSTLEIQRTEQGDSAMYLCASRWDTKPGELFFGEGSRLTVL.

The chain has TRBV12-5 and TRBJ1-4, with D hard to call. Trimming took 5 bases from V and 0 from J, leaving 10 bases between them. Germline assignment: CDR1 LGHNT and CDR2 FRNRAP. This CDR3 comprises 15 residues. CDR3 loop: CASGTRQATNEKLFF. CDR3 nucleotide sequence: TGTGCTAGTGGTACTAGACAAGCAACTAATGAAAAACTGTTTTTT.

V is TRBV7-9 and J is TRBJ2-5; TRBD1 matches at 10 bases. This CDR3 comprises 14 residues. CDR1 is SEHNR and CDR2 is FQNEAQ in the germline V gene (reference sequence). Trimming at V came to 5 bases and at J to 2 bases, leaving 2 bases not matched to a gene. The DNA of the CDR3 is TGTGCCAGCAGCGGACAGGGGGGACAAGAGACCCAGTACTTC. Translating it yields CASSGQGGQETQYF.

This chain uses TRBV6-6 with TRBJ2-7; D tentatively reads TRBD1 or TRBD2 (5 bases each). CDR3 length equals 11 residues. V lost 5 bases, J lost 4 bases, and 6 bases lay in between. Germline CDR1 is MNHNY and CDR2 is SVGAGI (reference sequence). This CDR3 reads CASSGGYEQYF. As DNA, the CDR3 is TGTGCCAGCAGTGGGGGTTACGAGCAGTACTTC.